This passage covers 29 T cell receptor beta chains from one sample sequenced in a study of shared clonotypes between healthy human individuals. The protocol was immunoSEQ multiplex PCR, while the TCRdb copy is restricted to in-frame clones and leaves out a portion. The data hold 2 million to 3 million clones, with 93% observed a single time. The specimen was naive CD4+ T cells from PBMCs. Subset indicated: CD45RA+ positively selected. These receptors came from a man between 18 and 35 years old in good health. Some clones in this sample may be carry-over from other donors' samples.

The chain couples TRBV7-6 to TRBJ1-2; 10 positions match TRBD1. This CDR3 has 14 residues. From germline, CDR1 is SGHVS and CDR2 FNYEAQ. With V trimmed by 5 bases and J by 5 bases, 5 bases remained unmatched. DNA for the CDR3: TGTGCCAGCAGCACGACAGGGGGCGAATATGGCTACACCTTC. This translates into CASSTTGGEYGYTF.

The J gene is TRBJ2-7, the V gene TRBV28; TRBD1 aligns across 9 bases. The CDR3 consists of 15 residues. After removal of 4 bases from V and 3 bases from J, the junction contained 7 bases not matched to a gene. CDR1 and CDR2 (germline): MDHEN, SYDVKM. DNA for the CDR3: TGTGCCAGCAGTTCCACCGGGACAGGGTTCTACGAGCAGTACTTC. Its translation: CASSSTGTGFYEQYF.

This chain links TRBV19 with TRBJ2-2; 11 nucleotides match TRBD1. J was trimmed by 6 bases and V by 7 bases; bases with no gene match: 13. Germline CDR1 and CDR2: LNHDA and SQIVND (reference sequence). This CDR3 is built from 17 residues. The CDR3 sequence is CASTEFPPGQGAGELFF. As DNA, the CDR3 is TGTGCCAGTACCGAATTCCCCCCGGGACAGGGGGCCGGGGAGCTGTTTTTT.

With regard to this clone: One end of the junction is discordant with germline, which a read error may explain. The chain is built from TRBV2 and TRBJ2-5; TRBD1 agrees at 7 bases. CDR1 SNHLY and CDR2 FYNNEI come from the germline V gene. The CDR3 contains 14 residues. CDR3 protein: CASTEDRAKETQYF. In DNA, the CDR3 is TGTGCCAGCACTGAAGACAGGGCTAAAGAGACCCAGTACTTC.

The rearrangement links TRBV7-8 to TRBJ1-4, with TRBD1 identical over 9 bases. Germline loops: CDR1 SGHVS, CDR2 FQNEAQ. This CDR3 is 15 amino acids long. The V and J ends lost 4 bases and 7 bases, in that order; junction bases with no gene match: 7. CDR3 DNA sequence: TGTGCCAGCAGCTCAAGGACAGGGGTCATTGAAAAACTGTTTTTT. Its translation: CASSSRTGVIEKLFF.

The chain joins TRBV11-1 to TRBJ2-7; 8 bases align to TRBD2. V gave up 3 bases and J gave up 3 bases; unmatched junction bases: 7. Germline V gene sequence: CDR1 SGHAT, CDR2 FQDESV (reference sequence). The CDR3 is made up of 15 amino acids. CDR3 protein: CASSFGAGAHYEQYF. DNA for the CDR3: TGTGCCAGCAGCTTTGGAGCGGGAGCCCACTACGAGCAGTACTTC.

The J gene is TRBJ2-1, the V gene TRBV5-1; the match to TRBD2 covers 7 bases. Germline trimming cut 4 bases from V and 9 bases from J; bases unmatched to any gene: 13. The germline gives CDR1 SGHRS, CDR2 YFSETQ. The CDR3 spans 15 residues. This CDR3 is CASSTGGTKAGEQFF. CDR3 sequence (DNA): TGCGCCAGCAGCACCGGGGGGACTAAAGCTGGTGAGCAGTTCTTC.

This chain uses TRBV6-5 with TRBJ1-1; TRBD1 is a possible D gene (5 bases). The V end was cut by 6 bases, the J end by 1 base, with 15 bases between. The CDR3 is made up of 15 amino acids. CDR1 and CDR2 (germline): MNHEY, SVGAGI. CDR3 sequence: CASRTQVSRNTEAFF. The CDR3 DNA is TGTGCCAGCAGGACACAGGTGTCGAGGAACACTGAAGCTTTCTTT.

The J gene is TRBJ1-1, the V gene TRBV9; D uncertain. V shed 0 bases and J shed 5 bases, with 8 bases lying between them. Germline CDR1 SGDLS, CDR2 YYNGEE. The CDR3 covers 13 residues. The CDR3 protein is CASSVALRTEAFF. In DNA form, the CDR3 reads TGTGCCAGCAGCGTAGCTTTGAGAACTGAAGCTTTCTTT.

J is TRBJ1-5 and V is TRBV5-8; unclear D gene. Germline CDR1 is SGHTS and CDR2 is YDEGEE. This CDR3 comprises 14 residues. Trimming shortened V by 1 base and J by 4 bases, and 9 bases separated the two germline ends. The CDR3 reads CASSLNLGNQPQHF. CDR3 nucleotide sequence: TGTGCCAGCAGCTTGAATTTAGGGAATCAGCCCCAGCATTTT.

This chain links TRBV7-2 with TRBJ1-3; D gene unclear. Trimming cost V 3 bases and J 4 bases, with 19 bases left between them. This CDR3 has 17 amino acids. Germline V lookup: CDR1 SGHTA, CDR2 FQGNSA. The CDR3 protein is CASSFFATEGSGNTIYF. CDR3 DNA sequence: TGTGCCAGCAGCTTCTTCGCAACCGAGGGATCCGGAAACACCATATATTTT.

V usage is TRBV28 and J usage is TRBJ2-2, with a weak D call TRBD2 (6 bases). Trimming took off 5 bases at V and 1 base at J, with 14 bases between the two ends. This CDR3 comprises 16 residues. The V gene's germline CDR1 is MDHEN and CDR2 SYDVKM. Written as DNA, the CDR3 is TGTGCCAGCAGTGCTGGCGGGATAGGGAACACCGGGGAGCTGTTTTTT. This codes for CASSAGGIGNTGELFF.

The chain recombines TRBV2 with TRBJ1-4, with 8 bases fitting TRBD1. Germline trimming cut 2 bases from V and 8 bases from J; bases unmatched to any gene: 4. Germline loops: CDR1 SNHLY, CDR2 FYNNEI. The CDR3 is 14 amino acids. Here the CDR3 reads CASSETGGREKLFF. CDR3 sequence (DNA): TGTGCCAGCAGTGAAACAGGGGGGAGAGAAAAACTGTTTTTT.

The chain has TRBV4-1 and TRBJ2-7; 14 bases agree with TRBD2. CDR3 length equals 15 residues. The V gene's germline CDR1 is MGHRA and CDR2 YSYEKL. The trim removed 3 bases at V and 7 bases at J, leaving 5 bases unmatched. Here the CDR3 reads CASSQGLAGVYEQYF. The DNA of the CDR3 is TGCGCCAGCAGCCAGGGACTAGCGGGAGTGTATGAGCAGTACTTC.

This sequence joins TRBV9 and TRBJ1-5; 8 positions agree with TRBD1. Germline CDR1 and CDR2: SGDLS and YYNGEE. The CDR3 runs 15 residues. Germline trimming cut 2 bases from V and 3 bases from J; bases unmatched to any gene: 4. The CDR3, as DNA: TGTGCCAGCAGCGTCGGGACAGGAGACAATCAGCCCCAGCATTTT. Protein sequence: CASSVGTGDNQPQHF.

The genes are TRBV27 and TRBJ1-1; TRBD1 matches at 9 bases. There are 14 residues in the CDR3. The junction had 8 bases not matched to a gene; V was cut back by 4 bases and J by 8 bases. Per germline, CDR1 MNHEY and CDR2 SMNVEV (reference sequence). The CDR3 nucleotides are TGTGCCAGCAGTTACCGGGACAGGGCTCGGGAAGCTTTCTTT. Encoded protein: CASSYRDRAREAFF.

The rearrangement joins TRBV6-5 to TRBJ2-1, with 10 bases that match TRBD1. This CDR3 has 15 amino acids. Trimming took 8 bases from V and 4 from J; bases not matched to a gene: 8. Looked up from germline, CDR1 is MNHEY and CDR2 is SVGAGI. CDR3 sequence: CASGGTGVGYNEQFF. The CDR3 DNA is TGTGCCAGCGGAGGGACAGGGGTCGGGTACAATGAGCAGTTCTTC.

With respect to this clone: The identical CDR3 is also encoded by other nucleotide sequences in the sample. The chain uses TRBV5-1 and TRBJ2-7, with D possibly matching TRBD1 (6 bases). V lost 5 bases to trimming and J lost 6 bases, with 18 bases between them. CDR3 length equals 14 residues. Germline V gives CDR1 SGHRS, CDR2 YFSETQ. CDR3 sequence (DNA): TGCGCCAGCAGTCTAGGGGACATCTTTAGCGAGCAGTACTTC. Translating gives CASSLGDIFSEQYF.

This chain joins TRBV5-6 and TRBJ2-5; 7 nucleotides line up with TRBD2. The assigned J gene may be wrong: the sequence end matches TRBJ2-7 better. Germline V CDR1 and CDR2: SGHDT, YYEEEE. This CDR3 spans 13 amino acids. CDR3 nucleotides: TGTGCCAGCAGCCGCAGGGAGGGCTACGAGCAGTACTTC. It translates to CASSRREGYEQYF.

The rearrangement links TRBV5-1 to TRBJ1-2; possible D gene TRBD1, 6 bases. The CDR3 is 15 residues long. Trimming shortened V by 3 bases and J by 6 bases, and 18 bases separated the two germline ends. CDR1 and CDR2 (germline): SGHRS, YFSETQ. The CDR3 loop is CASSSSGGAINGYTF. For the CDR3, the DNA is TGCGCCAGCAGCTCTTCTGGGGGCGCGATTAATGGCTACACCTTC.

V gene TRBV15 combines with J gene TRBJ1-1; D call uncertain. The CDR3 totals 17 residues. CDR1 is LNHNV, CDR2 YYDKDF, per germline (reference sequence). The V end was cut by 0 bases, the J end by 1 base, with 15 bases between. CDR3 DNA: TGTGCCACCAGCAGAGATATAACGATGCCGGGGAACACTGAAGCTTTCTTT. Its protein is CATSRDITMPGNTEAFF.

The chain employs TRBV5-1 and TRBJ1-6, with 10 bases lining up with TRBD1. The germline V gene has CDR1 SGHRS and CDR2 YFSETQ. Losses at the gene ends were 0 bases for V and 10 bases for J; bases not matched to a gene: 4. The CDR3 has 15 residues. For the CDR3, the DNA is TGCGCCAGCAGCTTGGATGGGACAGGGGTCTCACCCCTCCACTTT. As protein: CASSLDGTGVSPLHF.

The rearrangement links TRBV19 to TRBJ1-6; perhaps TRBD1 as D (6 bases). The CDR3 spans 14 residues. Germline lookup yields CDR1 LNHDA and CDR2 SQIVND (reference sequence). Trimming took off 6 bases at V and 9 bases at J, with 15 bases between the two ends. In nucleotides, the CDR3 is TGTGCCAGTAGCCAACAGGGAAGAGGTTCACCCCTCCACTTT. It is translated as CASSQQGRGSPLHF.

The chain couples TRBV5-4 to TRBJ2-2; 11 bases map to TRBD1. CDR1 is SGHNT and CDR2 is YYREEE in the germline V gene (reference sequence). The J segment lost 4 bases and the V segment lost 0 bases, leaving 2 bases of the junction unmatched. The CDR3 has 16 residues. CDR3 residues: CASSLAGTGGTGELFF. The DNA for the CDR3 is TGTGCCAGCAGCTTGGCCGGGACAGGGGGCACCGGGGAGCTGTTTTTT.

V gene TRBV4-1 combines with J gene TRBJ2-3; D is undetermined. Trimming cost V 8 bases and J 8 bases, with 8 bases left between them. CDR1 MGHRA and CDR2 YSYEKL come from the germline V gene. This CDR3 region has 10 residues. The chain's CDR3 is CASGVGTQYF. The CDR3 bases are TGCGCCAGCGGCGTAGGTACGCAGTATTTT.

The V call is TRBV5-5, the J call TRBJ2-3, with D uncertain. V was cut by 0 bases and J by 1 base, with 6 bases left in between. Germline loops: CDR1 SGHKS, CDR2 YYEKEE (reference sequence). The CDR3 covers 14 residues. This chain's CDR3 is CASSLGSGTDTQYF. CDR3 bases: TGTGCCAGCAGCTTGGGGTCGGGCACAGATACGCAGTATTTT.

Comment on this clone: Different DNA sequences within this sample yield the same CDR3. The chain links TRBV11-2 to TRBJ1-1, with D possibly being TRBD1 (5 bases). The CDR3 loop spans 14 amino acids. CDR1 is SGHAT, CDR2 FQNNGV, per germline. With 2 bases removed from V and 2 bases from J, the gap between germline ends came to 9 bases. CDR3 residues: CASSLRGGNTEAFF. The CDR3 DNA is TGTGCCAGCAGCTTACGGGGCGGCAACACTGAAGCTTTCTTT.

In its sample, this clone was seen once. The junction does not match germline at one end; this may be a read error. Other DNA sequences of this sample code for an identical CDR3. The genes are TRBV29-1 and TRBJ2-7; 12 bases fit TRBD2. The CDR3 extends over 14 amino acids. Germline loops: CDR1 SQVTM, CDR2 ANQGSEA. The CDR3 nucleotides read TGCAGCGTGGAAGGACTAGCGGGAATCTACGAGCAGTACTTC. Amino acid sequence: CSVEGLAGIYEQYF.

A few counts support this clone. The V call is TRBV21-1, the J call TRBJ1-1. TRBV21-1 is a known pseudogene. There are 13 residues in the CDR3. The CDR3 reads CASSRVRRTEAFF. DNA of the CDR3: TGTGCCAGCAGCAGGGTTAGGAGAACTGAAGCTTTCTTT.